This T cell receptor beta chain was obtained from a study of STAT3 mutations in large granular lymphocyte leukemia. Across the whole study: More than half of T-LGLL patients received immunosuppressive therapy. Study outcomes and limitations: Every T-cell large granular lymphocyte leukemia patient had at least one immunodominant TCR beta clonotype. A small but highly pathogenic clone may have been missed. No sample exists from the first appearance of each clone.

The protocol was immunoSEQ multiplex PCR, while the TCRdb copy is restricted to in-frame clones and leaves out a portion. The profile shows 30,000 to 45,000 clones, 70% to 90% of them singletons. Details on this clone: Its antigen is not identified.

The germline gives CDR1 ENHRY, CDR2 SYGVKD. The V and J ends lost 7 bases and 0 bases respectively, with 13 bases between them. The CDR3 runs to 14 residues. The chain joins TRBV10-3 to TRBJ2-7; tentatively, D is TRBD1 or TRBD2 (5 bases each). This receptor was obtained from a human donor with T large granular lymphocyte leukemia. Some clones in this sample may be carry-over from other donors' samples. The sequencing sample was made of PBMCs. In DNA, the CDR3 is TGTGCCATCACTCGGGACGGTAGCTCCTACGAGCAGTACTTC. Translation gives CAITRDGSSYEQYF.